This TCR beta chain is drawn from a study of blood T cell repertoires in COVID-19. In its sample, this clone was seen a few times. Per the germline V gene, CDR1 is MNHNS and CDR2 is SASEGT. V lost 3 bases and J 4 bases, leaving 15 bases between the germline ends. This CDR3 spans 15 amino acids. Participants were aged about 18 to 90 years, lived in about two dozen US areas, and enrolled virtually. Up to 2 weeks before entering the study, exposed participants had met a COVID-19 case. Sequencing used immunoSEQ multiplex PCR; TCRdb keeps in-frame clones, though not all of them. The sample records more than 350,000 clones, roughly 90% being singletons.

The source of this sequence is a woman aged 18-30 years who had been exposed to COVID-19. Input material: PBMCs or T cells enriched from blood (not recorded which). The chain recombines TRBV6-1 with TRBJ1-2, with D possibly being TRBD1 (6 bases). CDR3 sequence (DNA): TGTGCCAGCAGTGATAACGCAGGGGTAGGCTATGGCTACACCTTC. Its translation: CASSDNAGVGYGYTF.